These 9 T cell receptor beta chains came from one sample sequenced in a study of T cells in Graves' hyperthyroidism and ophthalmopathy. RNA transcripts served as the template for amplifying TCR beta CDR3 regions. HTBI primers were the set used in a first-round RT-PCR of the TCR CDR3. One entry per CDR3 protein results from TCRdb running MiXCR on the multiplex PCR reads. The sample consists of 650,000 to 700,000 distinct CDR3 sequences, 17% of them appearing once. The sequencing input was blood. The origin of the receptors is a man aged 50-59 years with Graves' hyperthyroidism.

This clonotype appeared a few times. The chain uses TRBV19 and TRBJ1-2; D uncertain. Trimming left V 10 bases short and J 0 bases short, with 15 bases between. This CDR3 region has 14 residues. CDR1 and CDR2 from the germline V gene are LNHDA and SQIVND (reference sequence). The CDR3 loop reads CATTSGKANYGYTF. The DNA for the CDR3 is TGTGCCACTACGTCCGGGAAAGCTAACTATGGCTACACCTTC. Looking up the rest from reference TRBV19 and TRBJ1-2 gives the full variable domain: DGGITQSPKYLFRKEGQNVTLSCEQNLNHDAMYWYRQDPGQGLRLIYYSQIVNDFQKGDIAEGYSVSREKKESFPLTVTSAQKNPTAFYLCATTSGKANYGYTFGSGTRLTVV.

This clonotype was seen at least ten times. V usage is TRBV6-1 and J usage is TRBJ1-2; the D is unclear. The germline gives CDR1 MNHNS, CDR2 SASEGT. This CDR3 comprises 15 residues. Trimming shortened V by 5 bases and J by 4 bases, and 17 bases separated the two germline ends. The CDR3 loop is CASSSMTASGYGYTF. The CDR3 DNA reads TGTGCCAGCAGTTCGATGACGGCATCGGGCTATGGCTACACCTTC.

The sample holds a few counts of this clonotype. This sequence joins TRBV13 and TRBJ1-6, with D unclear. CDR1 is PRHDT and CDR2 is FYEKMQ in the germline V gene (reference sequence). The CDR3 extends over 16 amino acids. V lost 5 bases to trimming and J lost 4 bases, with 15 bases between them. The CDR3 DNA sequence: TGTGCCAGCAGCCCCTATACGAGGGCGTATAATTCACCCCTCCACTTT. It yields the protein CASSPYTRAYNSPLHF.

This clonotype was observed a few times. The chain links TRBV5-1 to TRBJ2-3; TRBD2 aligns across 9 bases. This CDR3 has 14 amino acids. Germline values: CDR1 SGHRS, CDR2 YFSETQ. The ends lost 4 bases at V and 2 bases at J; junction bases unmatched: 2. The CDR3 sequence: CASSEGLATDTQYF. CDR3 sequence (DNA): TGCGCCAGCAGCGAGGGACTAGCCACAGATACGCAGTATTTT.

The gene calls are TRBV30 and TRBJ1-5, with TRBD1 matching over 9 bases. The CDR3 length is 18 residues. Trimming cost V 0 bases and J 7 bases; bases outside gene matches: 16. Germline V gene data show CDR1 as GTSNPN and CDR2 as SVGIG (reference sequence). CDR3 sequence: CAWSVRDRVPPSGQPQHF. The CDR3 coding sequence is TGTGCCTGGAGTGTACGGGACAGGGTTCCTCCTTCAGGGCAGCCCCAGCATTTT. The variable domain in full, completed from reference TRBV30 and TRBJ1-5, reads SQTIHQWPATLVQPVGSPLSLECTVEGTSNPNLYWYRQAAGRGLQLLFYSVGIGQISSEVPQNLSASRPQDRQFILSSKKLLLSDSGFYLCAWSVRDRVPPSGQPQHFGDGTRLSIL.

The rearrangement joins TRBV12-3 or TRBV12-4 to TRBJ2-7; D remains ambiguous. This CDR3 spans 13 amino acids. Trimming stripped 6 bases from V and 5 bases from J, with 14 bases between. CDR3 DNA sequence: TGTGCCAGCAGCCTTAGCAAGGCCCACGAGCAGTACTTC. It codes for CASSLSKAHEQYF.

In its sample, this clonotype was seen many times. This chain connects TRBV28 to TRBJ1-2, with 7 bases aligning to TRBD1. Germline V lookup: CDR1 MDHEN, CDR2 SYDVKM. Trimming cost V 8 bases and J 4 bases; bases outside gene matches: 16. There are 16 residues in the CDR3. In nucleotides, the CDR3 is TGTGCCAGCCTGGAGGGGGCGAGCTATTTCATCTATGGCTACACCTTC. This sequence encodes CASLEGASYFIYGYTF.

CDR3: CASSPLTGGLSGANVLTF. CDR3 nucleotide sequence: TGTGCCAGCAGCCCCCTGACAGGGGGTTTGTCTGGGGCCAACGTCCTGACTTTC. The chain combines TRBV9 with TRBJ2-6; 9 bases align to TRBD1. The length of the CDR3 is 18 residues. The germline V gene has CDR1 SGDLS and CDR2 YYNGEE. V lost 4 bases, J lost 1 base, and 9 bases stayed unmatched.

This clonotype came up a few times. This chain connects TRBV20-1 to TRBJ2-4, with a tentative D call TRBD2 (6 bases). The CDR3 has 13 amino acids. V gave up 3 bases and J gave up 4 bases, with 10 bases separating them. Germline-derived CDR1 and CDR2 are DFQATT and SNEGSKA (reference sequence). The CDR3 nucleotides read TGCAGTGCTAGCCCCGGGGGTAAAAACATTCAGTACTTC. Its protein is CSASPGGKNIQYF.